The 5 T cell receptor beta chains below come from one sample, sequenced in a study of blood T cell repertoires in COVID-19. Only in-frame clones appear in the TCRdb table, and some are missing; sequencing was by immunoSEQ multiplex PCR. In the table there are a few hundred thousand clones, around 91% of which are singletons. Sequenced input: PBMCs or T cells enriched from blood (not recorded which). All receptors come from a woman under 30 with acute COVID-19.

The chain couples TRBV7-6 to TRBJ2-1, with unresolved D. This CDR3 spans 9 amino acids. V dropped 5 bases and J dropped 14 bases, with 7 bases sitting between them. Germline lookup yields CDR1 SGHVS and CDR2 FNYEAQ. CDR3 DNA: TGTGCCAGCAGCCCAACTAAGTTCTTC. Its translation is CASSPTKFF. The complete variable domain, with remaining parts taken from reference TRBV7-6 and TRBJ2-1, reads GAGVSQSPRYKVTKRGQDVALRCDPISGHVSLYWYRQALGQGPEFLTYFNYEAQQDKSGLPNDRFSAERPEGSISTLTIQRTEQRDSAMYRCASSPTKFFGPGTRLTVL.

The chain is built from TRBV6-2 or TRBV6-3 and TRBJ2-7; 12 bases match TRBD2. With 0 bases clipped from V and 8 bases from J, the junction kept 8 bases outside the gene matches. Germline lookup yields CDR1 MNHEY and CDR2 SVGEGT. The CDR3 covers 16 residues. The CDR3: CASSYSPTSGRGKQYF. CDR3 bases: TGTGCCAGCAGTTACTCCCCGACTAGCGGGAGAGGTAAGCAGTACTTC.

A single count supports this clone. The chain employs TRBV5-6 and TRBJ2-1; possibly TRBD2 for D (6 bases). Trimming stripped 1 base from V and 7 bases from J, with 15 bases between. The CDR3 is 15 amino acids. Germline V CDR1 and CDR2: SGHDT, YYEEEE. The CDR3 is CASSLSLAGGNEQFF. For the CDR3, the DNA is TGTGCCAGCAGCTTGTCGCTAGCTGGGGGGAATGAGCAGTTCTTC.

The chain recombines TRBV9 with TRBJ1-2; 9 nucleotides align to TRBD1. The trim removed 1 base at V and 6 bases at J, leaving 4 bases unmatched. Germline V gene data show CDR1 as SGDLS and CDR2 as YYNGEE. The CDR3 contains 14 residues. CDR3 amino acids: CASSVTGGANGYTF. The CDR3 DNA is TGTGCCAGCAGCGTAACAGGGGGCGCGAATGGCTACACCTTC.

The chain combines TRBV6-5 with TRBJ2-3, with 8 positions matching TRBD2. The CDR3 contains 15 residues. The junction had 9 bases not matched to a gene; V was cut back by 5 bases and J by 5 bases. Germline CDR1 reads MNHEY; CDR2 reads SVGAGI. The CDR3 here is CASSRQAGAVDTQYF. DNA for the CDR3: TGTGCCAGCAGTCGACAAGCGGGAGCGGTAGATACGCAGTATTTT.